This T cell receptor (beta chain) stems from a study of CD8+CD57+ T cells in acquired aplastic anemia. This CDR3 comprises 14 residues. Germline V gene sequence: CDR1 LNHDA, CDR2 SQIVND (reference sequence). Trimming took 6 bases from V and 3 from J; bases not matched to a gene: 1. CD8+CD57+ cell expansion had been shown by flow cytometry in patients chosen for sequencing. Every patient was diagnosed with severe acquired aplastic anemia. The template for TCR beta VDJ and CDR3 sequence profiling was genomic DNA. TCRdb passed the reads through MiXCR, listing each CDR3 protein once. The sample lists 250,000 to 350,000 distinct CDR3 sequences; around three fifths were seen once.

This rearrangement joins TRBV19 to TRBJ2-7; 14 bases align to TRBD2. The sequence came from a human donor with aplastic anemia. Sequencing used sorted CD4+, CD8+, or CD8+CD57+ T cells (not recorded which) from PBMCs. The CDR3 protein is CASRGTSGSYEQYF. CDR3 in DNA: TGTGCCAGTAGGGGGACTAGCGGGAGCTACGAGCAGTACTTC.